This TCR beta chain is drawn from a study of blood T cell repertoires in COVID-19. As for the study in general: COVID-19 samples collected from the United States, Italy and Spain covered acute and convalescent phases. PBMCs, B-cell-depleted T cells, or T cells were the source of the cDNA or gDNA that made up the material.

In the authors' methods: It was from reference gene primer amplification that nucleated cell counts were estimated. Here immunoSEQ multiplex PCR was the method, and the copy in TCRdb shows in-frame clones only, minus some. From that table come the V and J calls and clone size; the DNA was used to work out D and trimming. Of about 130,000 clones detected, 79% appear once; the ten largest clones hold 35% to 40%. Trimming removed 3 bases from V and 8 bases from J, with 11 bases in between. Germline V gene data show CDR1 as SGHRS and CDR2 as YFSETQ. This CDR3 comprises 13 residues. Sequencing input: peripheral blood. The source is a man between 35 and 55 years old with active or convalescent COVID-19. The chain recombines TRBV5-1 with TRBJ1-4; no clear D. The CDR3 bases are TGCGCCAGCAGCTCAACAGTGGGCGAAAAACTGTTTTTT. It encodes CASSSTVGEKLFF.